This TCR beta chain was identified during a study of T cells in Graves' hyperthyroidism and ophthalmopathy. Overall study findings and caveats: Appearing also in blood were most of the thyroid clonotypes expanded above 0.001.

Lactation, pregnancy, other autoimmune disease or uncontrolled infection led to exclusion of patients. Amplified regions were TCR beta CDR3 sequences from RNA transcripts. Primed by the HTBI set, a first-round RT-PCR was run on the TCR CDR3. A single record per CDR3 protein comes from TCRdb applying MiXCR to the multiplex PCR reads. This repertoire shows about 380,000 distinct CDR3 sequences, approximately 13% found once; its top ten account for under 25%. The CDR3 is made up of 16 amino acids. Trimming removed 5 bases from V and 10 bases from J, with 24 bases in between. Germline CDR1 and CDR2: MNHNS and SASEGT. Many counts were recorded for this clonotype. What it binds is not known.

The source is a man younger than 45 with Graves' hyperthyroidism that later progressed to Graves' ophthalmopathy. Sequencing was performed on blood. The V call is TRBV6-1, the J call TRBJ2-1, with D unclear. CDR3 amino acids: CASSSVRTSRAGEQFF. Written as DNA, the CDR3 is TGTGCCAGCAGTTCCGTCAGGACCTCTAGGGCCGGGGAGCAGTTCTTC.